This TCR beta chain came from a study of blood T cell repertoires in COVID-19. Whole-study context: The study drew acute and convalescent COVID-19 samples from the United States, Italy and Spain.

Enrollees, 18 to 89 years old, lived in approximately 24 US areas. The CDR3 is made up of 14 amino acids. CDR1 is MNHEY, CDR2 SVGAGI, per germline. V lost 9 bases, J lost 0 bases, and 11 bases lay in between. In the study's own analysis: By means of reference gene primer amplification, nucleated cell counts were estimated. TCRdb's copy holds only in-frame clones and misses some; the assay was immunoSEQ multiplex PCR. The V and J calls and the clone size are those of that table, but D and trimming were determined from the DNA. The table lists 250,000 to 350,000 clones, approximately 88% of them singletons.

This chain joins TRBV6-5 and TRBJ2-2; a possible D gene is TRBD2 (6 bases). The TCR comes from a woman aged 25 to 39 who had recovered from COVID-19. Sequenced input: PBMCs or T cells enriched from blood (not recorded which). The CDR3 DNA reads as TGTGCCAGTGGGGGGTACTCGAACACCGGGGAGCTGTTTTTT. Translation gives CASGGYSNTGELFF.